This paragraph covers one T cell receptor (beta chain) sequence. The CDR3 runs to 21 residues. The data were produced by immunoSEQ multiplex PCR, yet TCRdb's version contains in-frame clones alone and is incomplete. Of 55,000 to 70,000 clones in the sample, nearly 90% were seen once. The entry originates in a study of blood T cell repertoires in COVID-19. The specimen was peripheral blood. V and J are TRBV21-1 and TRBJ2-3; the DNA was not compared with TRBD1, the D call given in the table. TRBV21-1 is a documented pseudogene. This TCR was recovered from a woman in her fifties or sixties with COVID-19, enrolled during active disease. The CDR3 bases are TGTGCCAGCAGCAAATTGGGCCCCGGGACAGGGGACCTCTCTAGCACAGATACGCAGTATTTT. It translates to CASSKLGPGTGDLSSTDTQYF.